This T cell receptor beta chain was profiled in a study of CD8 T cells in ankylosing spondylitis. Study results and limitations: Ankylosing spondylitis blood appeared to carry a characteristic TCR beta motif of roughly 8 highly homologous variants.

With regard to this clonotype: Its specificity is not known.

As the method for making TCR beta libraries, quantitative 5'-RACE with molecular barcodes was used. A single record per CDR3 protein comes from TCRdb applying MiXCR to the 5' RACE reads. The sample contains a few hundred thousand distinct CDR3 sequences, 12% of which appear only once. The length of the CDR3 is 17 residues. V lost 2 bases and J lost 5; bases outside the gene matches: 7. The germline gives CDR1 SNHLY, CDR2 FYNNEI. What was sequenced was blood, either unsorted or a sorted T cell fraction (not recorded which). The receptor comes from a male donor with ankylosing spondylitis. This sequence joins TRBV2 and TRBJ2-5; TRBD2 matches 14 bases. CDR3 coding DNA: TGTGCCAGCAGTGAATTGACTAGCGGGAGGGCCGGGGAGACCCAGTACTTC. Amino acid sequence: CASSELTSGRAGETQYF.